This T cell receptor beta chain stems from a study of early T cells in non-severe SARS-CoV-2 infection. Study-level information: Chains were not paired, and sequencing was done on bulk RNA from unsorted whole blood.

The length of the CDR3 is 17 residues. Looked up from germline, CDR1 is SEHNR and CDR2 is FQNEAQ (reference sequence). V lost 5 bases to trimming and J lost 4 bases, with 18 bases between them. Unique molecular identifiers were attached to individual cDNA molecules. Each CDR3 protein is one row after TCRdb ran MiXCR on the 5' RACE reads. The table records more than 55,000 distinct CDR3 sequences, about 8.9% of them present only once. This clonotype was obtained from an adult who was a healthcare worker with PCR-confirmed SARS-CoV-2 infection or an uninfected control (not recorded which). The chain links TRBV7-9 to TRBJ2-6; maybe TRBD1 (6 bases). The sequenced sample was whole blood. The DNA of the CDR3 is TGTGCCAGCAGCAGACCGGGACATGGGGAAGGGGCCAACGTCCTGACTTTC. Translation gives CASSRPGHGEGANVLTF.